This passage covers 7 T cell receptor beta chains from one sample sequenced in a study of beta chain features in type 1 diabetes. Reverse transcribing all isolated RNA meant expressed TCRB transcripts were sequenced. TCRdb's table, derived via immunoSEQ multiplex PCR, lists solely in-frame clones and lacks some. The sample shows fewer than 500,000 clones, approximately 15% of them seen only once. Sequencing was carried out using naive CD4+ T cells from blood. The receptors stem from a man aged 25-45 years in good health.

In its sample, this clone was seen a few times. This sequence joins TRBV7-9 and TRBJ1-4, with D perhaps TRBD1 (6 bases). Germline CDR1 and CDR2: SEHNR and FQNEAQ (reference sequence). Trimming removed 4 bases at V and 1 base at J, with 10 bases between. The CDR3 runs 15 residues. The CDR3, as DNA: TGTGCCAGCAGCTCCAAGACAGGAACTAATGAAAAACTGTTTTTT. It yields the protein CASSSKTGTNEKLFF.

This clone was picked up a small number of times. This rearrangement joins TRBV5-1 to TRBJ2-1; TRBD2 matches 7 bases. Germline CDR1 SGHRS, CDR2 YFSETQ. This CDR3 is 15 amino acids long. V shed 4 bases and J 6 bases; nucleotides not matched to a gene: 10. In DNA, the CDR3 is TGCGCCAGCAGCCCTCGCCAGCGGGAAAGCAATGAGCAGTTCTTC. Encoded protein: CASSPRQRESNEQFF. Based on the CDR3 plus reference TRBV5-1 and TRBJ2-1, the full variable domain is KAGVTQTPRYLIKTRGQQVTLSCSPISGHRSVSWYQQTPGQGLQFLFEYFSETQRNKGNFPGRFSGRQFSNSRSEMNVSTLELGDSALYLCASSPRQRESNEQFFGPGTRLTVL.

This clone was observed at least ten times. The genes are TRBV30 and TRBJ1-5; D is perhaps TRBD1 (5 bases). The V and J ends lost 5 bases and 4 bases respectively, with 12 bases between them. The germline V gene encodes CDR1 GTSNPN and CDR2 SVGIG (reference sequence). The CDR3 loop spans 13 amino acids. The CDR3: CAWGQGLNQPQHF. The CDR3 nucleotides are TGTGCCTGGGGGCAGGGTCTTAATCAGCCCCAGCATTTT.

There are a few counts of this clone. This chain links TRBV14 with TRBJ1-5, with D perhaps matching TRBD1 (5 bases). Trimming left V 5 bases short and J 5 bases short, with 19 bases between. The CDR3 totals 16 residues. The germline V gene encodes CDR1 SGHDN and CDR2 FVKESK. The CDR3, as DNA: TGTGCCAGCAGCAAAGGGGCGTGGGGGATCGATCAGCCCCAGCATTTT. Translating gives CASSKGAWGIDQPQHF.

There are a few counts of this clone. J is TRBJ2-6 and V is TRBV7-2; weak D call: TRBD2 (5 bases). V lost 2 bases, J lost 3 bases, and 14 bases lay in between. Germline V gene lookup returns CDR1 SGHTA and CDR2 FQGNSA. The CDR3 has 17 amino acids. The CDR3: CASSLHAGAIGANVLTF. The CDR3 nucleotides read TGTGCCAGCAGCTTACATGCGGGCGCCATTGGGGCCAACGTCCTGACTTTC.

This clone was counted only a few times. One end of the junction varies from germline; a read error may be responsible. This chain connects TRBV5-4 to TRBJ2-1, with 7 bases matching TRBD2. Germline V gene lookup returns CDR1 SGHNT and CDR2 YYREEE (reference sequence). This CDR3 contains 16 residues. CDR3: CASRLERDYTYNEQFF. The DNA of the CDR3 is TGTGCCAGCAGATTGGAGCGGGACTACACCTACAATGAGCAGTTCTTC.

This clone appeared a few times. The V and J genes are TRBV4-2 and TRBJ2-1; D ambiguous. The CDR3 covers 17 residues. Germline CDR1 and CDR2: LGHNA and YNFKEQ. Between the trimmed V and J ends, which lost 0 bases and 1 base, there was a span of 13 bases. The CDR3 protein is CASSQDRRQPSYNEQFF. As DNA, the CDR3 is TGTGCCAGCAGCCAAGATCGGCGGCAACCGTCCTACAATGAGCAGTTCTTC.